This T cell receptor (beta chain) was identified in a study of blood T cells in healthy people across ages. This CDR3 has 12 residues. V was cut by 10 bases and J by 1 base, with 10 bases left in between. The germline V gene encodes CDR1 SGHTA and CDR2 FQGNSA. Then a second PCR, running roughly 7 to 11 cycles, was carried out with a sample-barcoded 5' primer and a J-beta primer mix. Carrying 12 random nucleotides, a template-switch adaptor labeled each individual cDNA molecule. Using its own MiXCR run on the 5' RACE reads, TCRdb lists one record per CDR3 protein. Among 850,000 to 1,300,000 distinct CDR3 sequences listed, 40% to 55% were seen once.

This chain uses TRBV7-2 with TRBJ2-5; a possible D gene is TRBD1 (5 bases). The source material was blood. The sequence was obtained from a woman aged 60 to 75 in good health. For the CDR3, the DNA is TGTGCCACCTGGGGCTCCCAAGAGACCCAGTACTTC. The encoded protein is CATWGSQETQYF.